The 9 T cell receptor beta chains presented below share a single source sample, sequenced in a study of T cell repertoires in cytomegalovirus infection. For these receptors, no antigen is known. Via MiXCR, TCRdb re-called the reads, giving one row per CDR3 protein. Altogether 650,000 to 900,000 distinct CDR3 sequences are present, less than 35% being singletons, with the ten largest covering 9.5% to 15%. The sample in question was cultured CD8+ T cells from PBMCs, obtained from culture after CMV antigen stimulation. Receptors originate from a human donor in good health (CMV status not recorded). Some clones in this sample may be carry-over from other donors' samples.

DNA of the CDR3: TGTGCCAGCAGCTCCACCGGGACGAGGCCTTACAATGAGCAGTTCTTC. Residues: CASSSTGTRPYNEQFF. V is TRBV7-3 and J is TRBJ2-1, with D perhaps TRBD1 or TRBD2 (5 bases each). CDR1 is SGHTA, CDR2 FQGTGA, per germline. Trimming took 4 bases from V and 4 from J, leaving 17 bases between them. The CDR3 is made up of 16 amino acids.

This clonotype was detected ten times or more. The chain couples TRBV7-9 to TRBJ2-6; D remains unclear. CDR1 and CDR2 (germline): SEHNR, FQNEAQ (reference sequence). Trimming cost V 5 bases and J 0 bases, with 11 bases left between them. CDR3 size: 16 residues. The DNA of the CDR3 is TGTGCCAGCAGCGCCGTTCCGGCCTCTGGGGCCAACGTCCTGACTTTC. This gives the protein CASSAVPASGANVLTF. The full variable domain, in which reference TRBV7-9 and TRBJ2-6 provide the parts outside the CDR3, is DTGVSQNPRHKITKRGQNVTFRCDPISEHNRLYWYRQTLGQGPEFLTYFQNEAQLEKSRLLSDRFSAERPKGSFSTLEIQRTEQGDSAMYLCASSAVPASGANVLTFGAGSRLTVL.

This clonotype was seen many times. The chain couples TRBV5-6 to TRBJ1-2; D gene unclear. The V gene lost 0 bases and the J gene lost 8 bases, with 17 bases spanning the gap. Germline-derived CDR1 and CDR2 are SGHDT and YYEEEE. The CDR3 runs 15 residues. The CDR3: CASSLAALNRKGYTF. CDR3 coding DNA: TGTGCCAGCAGCTTGGCCGCGTTGAACAGAAAAGGCTACACCTTC.

This sequence joins TRBV5-8 and TRBJ1-2; a possible D gene is TRBD1 (6 bases). The germline CDR1 and CDR2 sequences are SGHTS and YDEGEE. Trimming shortened V by 4 bases and J by 8 bases, and 18 bases separated the two germline ends. The CDR3 contains 14 residues. The CDR3 DNA follows: TGTGCCAGCAGCACCCCCCTTTGGGACAAAGGCTACACCTTC. Protein: CASSTPLWDKGYTF.

This chain uses TRBV19 with TRBJ1-1; weak D call: TRBD1 (5 bases). Trimming removed 4 bases at V and 6 bases at J, with 12 bases between. The CDR3 consists of 13 residues. Germline V CDR1 and CDR2: LNHDA, SQIVND (reference sequence). CDR3 DNA: TGTGCCAGTAGTACCCTGGGGGGACCTGAAGCTTTCTTT. Residues: CASSTLGGPEAFF. Complete variable domain (other parts from reference TRBV19 and TRBJ1-1): DGGITQSPKYLFRKEGQNVTLSCEQNLNHDAMYWYRQDPGQGLRLIYYSQIVNDFQKGDIAEGYSVSREKKESFPLTVTSAQKNPTAFYLCASSTLGGPEAFFGQGTRLTVV.

The chain recombines TRBV20-1 with TRBJ2-3; possible D gene TRBD1, 5 bases. V shed 0 bases and J shed 0 bases, with 10 bases lying between them. Per germline, CDR1 DFQATT and CDR2 SNEGSKA (reference sequence). The CDR3 is 15 residues long. The CDR3 nucleotides read TGCAGTGCTAGAGATAACAGGAACAGCACAGATACGCAGTATTTT. Protein: CSARDNRNSTDTQYF.

As regards this clonotype: A read error may account for a junction end that differs from germline. The CDR3 protein is CASSLESLGGEQYF. CDR3 sequence (DNA): TGTGCTAGCAGCTTAGAGTCCCTGGGCGGCGAGCAGTACTTC. The genes are TRBV7-6 and TRBJ2-7; D gene uncertain. Germline V gene sequence: CDR1 SGHVS, CDR2 FNYEAQ. The CDR3 contains 14 residues.

V gene TRBV2 combines with J gene TRBJ2-1, with 8 bases aligning to TRBD1. Germline V gene lookup returns CDR1 SNHLY and CDR2 FYNNEI. V trimming: 3 bases; J trimming: 12 bases; junction bases outside the gene matches: 10. The CDR3 is 14 residues long. The CDR3 coding sequence is TGTGCCAGCAGTGACAGGGGGCAATGGTGGGGGCAGTTCTTC. Translating it yields CASSDRGQWWGQFF.

To note about this clonotype: A read error may account for a junction end that differs from germline. V gene TRBV28 combines with J gene TRBJ2-1, with 7 bases aligning to TRBD2. Germline V gene data show CDR1 as MDHEN and CDR2 as SYDVKM. This CDR3 has 14 amino acids. The CDR3: CANSQRGAYNEQFF. CDR3 DNA sequence: TGTGCCAACAGTCAACGGGGGGCCTACAATGAGCAGTTCTTC.